This TCR beta chain was identified during a study of blood T cell repertoires in COVID-19. This CDR3 spans 15 amino acids. J was trimmed by 5 bases and V by 2 bases; bases with no gene match: 5. The germline V gene encodes CDR1 LGHNA and CDR2 YNFKEQ. Assay: immunoSEQ multiplex PCR; the TCRdb copy retains only in-frame clones and omits some. The repertoire has under 95,000 clones, under 85% of them found once; the top ten carry 25% to 30%. What was sequenced was peripheral blood. V usage is TRBV4-2 and J usage is TRBJ2-1, with 8 bases aligning to TRBD2. The clonotype comes from an elderly woman with acute or convalescent COVID-19. CDR3 in amino acids: CASSQPREGNNEQFF. CDR3 in DNA: TGTGCCAGCAGCCAACCACGGGAGGGAAACAATGAGCAGTTCTTC.